These 20 T cell receptor beta chains were sequenced from one sample in a study of T cell responses to AZD1222 COVID-19 vaccine (dated by TCRdb to the early 2020s). Explained via the paper, the time point label denotes: baseline before first vaccination. Receptors were amplified or captured by the immunoSEQ multiplex PCR assay. The table comes from immuneACCESS by way of TCRdb, which keeps in-frame sequences with V and J called. Part of the clones is missing from these tables; in studies checked, under half for an unresolved V gene and the rest for unknown reasons. This sample comprises 30,000 to 35,000 clones, approximately 86% of them detected only once. Jointly, the top ten make up roughly 6.2% of the sample. The sequences come from peripheral blood, collected on day 0 of AZD1222 vaccination. These receptors originate from an adult in good health.

The J gene is TRBJ1-2, the V gene TRBV14, with D possibly being TRBD1 (6 bases). Germline V gene lookup returns CDR1 SGHDN and CDR2 FVKESK. This CDR3 is built from 15 residues. V was shortened by 1 base and J by 4 bases, with 13 bases between the two germline ends. Written as DNA, the CDR3 is TGTGCCAGCAGCCAAGGACAGGCGGGCAGCTATGGCTACACCTTC. It translates to CASSQGQAGSYGYTF.

CDR3 coding DNA: TGTGCCAGCAGCACCTCCCAGGGGTCCTACAATGAGCAGTTCTTC. Translating it yields CASSTSQGSYNEQFF. This chain joins TRBV7-2 and TRBJ2-1; D may be TRBD1 (6 bases). The germline V gene encodes CDR1 SGHTA and CDR2 FQGNSA. This CDR3 has 15 residues. Trimming left V 5 bases short and J 1 base short, with 12 bases between.

The chain's CDR3 is CASAGTGAYEQYF. CDR3 nucleotide sequence: TGCGCCAGCGCCGGGACAGGGGCCTACGAGCAGTACTTC. This sequence joins TRBV10-1 and TRBJ2-7; 10 nucleotides align to TRBD1. V was clipped by 8 bases and J by 2 bases; unmatched bases: 3. CDR3 length: 13 amino acids. Germline CDR1 and CDR2: WNHNN and SYGVQD (reference sequence).

V is TRBV4-2 and J is TRBJ2-5; 12 bases fit TRBD2. This CDR3 region has 19 residues. J was trimmed by 2 bases and V by 1 base; bases with no gene match: 11. In germline, CDR1 is LGHNA, CDR2 YNFKEQ. Here the CDR3 reads CASSQGSSSGRGIQETQYF. CDR3 DNA: TGTGCCAGCAGCCAAGGGTCGTCTAGCGGGAGGGGGATTCAAGAGACCCAGTACTTC.

The genes are TRBV6-5 and TRBJ2-5; a possible D gene is TRBD2 (8 bases). V lost 6 bases to trimming and J lost 3 bases, with 14 bases between them. The CDR3 is 14 residues long. CDR1 and CDR2 from the germline V gene are MNHEY and SVGAGI. CDR3 region: CASSRGGTEETQYF. In DNA form, the CDR3 reads TGTGCCAGCAGCCGGGGGGGGACAGAAGAGACCCAGTACTTC.

This chain links TRBV6-4 with TRBJ1-6; D gene uncertain. This CDR3 is 15 amino acids long. Trimming removed 0 bases at V and 5 bases at J, with 8 bases between. In germline, CDR1 is MRHNA, CDR2 SNTAGT. CDR3 region: CASSDSGDNNSPLHF. The CDR3 DNA reads as TGTGCCAGCAGTGACTCCGGAGATAATAATTCACCCCTCCACTTT.

The rearrangement uses TRBV18 and TRBJ2-7; D perhaps matches TRBD1 (5 bases). Trimming took 3 bases from V and 7 from J, leaving 16 bases between them. Germline lookup yields CDR1 KGHSH and CDR2 LQKENI. The CDR3 has 14 amino acids. The DNA of the CDR3 is TGTGCCAGCTCACCGCTGGACACCGTCGGAGAGCAGTACTTC. As protein: CASSPLDTVGEQYF.

The V gene is TRBV6-6, the J gene TRBJ1-3; tentatively, D is TRBD1 (6 bases). V dropped 3 bases and J dropped 0 bases, with 12 bases sitting between them. In germline, CDR1 is MNHNY, CDR2 SVGAGI (reference sequence). The CDR3 has 16 amino acids. CDR3: CASSYPGHDSGNTIYF. The CDR3 DNA sequence: TGTGCCAGCAGTTATCCGGGACATGACTCTGGAAACACCATATATTTT.

The CDR3 loop is CASSARTGGSYEQYF. The CDR3 coding sequence is TGTGCCAGCAGCGCCCGGACAGGGGGCTCCTACGAGCAGTACTTC. The chain links TRBV7-8 to TRBJ2-7; 10 positions agree with TRBD1. Germline V gene sequence: CDR1 SGHVS, CDR2 FQNEAQ. Trimming at V came to 5 bases and at J to 0 bases, leaving 4 bases not matched to a gene. This CDR3 comprises 15 residues.

This sequence joins TRBV7-9 and TRBJ1-6, with unresolved D. Trimming removed 4 bases from V and 4 bases from J, with 8 bases in between. CDR3 length: 14 amino acids. CDR1 is SEHNR and CDR2 is FQNEAQ in the germline V gene (reference sequence). CDR3 in amino acids: CASSSKVYNSPLHF. CDR3 sequence (DNA): TGTGCCAGCAGCTCTAAAGTGTATAATTCACCCCTCCACTTT.

This chain's CDR3 is CASSNRDWRGGQETQYF. The CDR3 DNA reads as TGTGCCAGCAGCAACAGGGACTGGCGGGGGGGCCAAGAGACCCAGTACTTC. This chain connects TRBV7-9 to TRBJ2-5, with 9 nucleotides matching TRBD2. With 5 bases clipped from V and 1 base from J, the junction kept 11 bases outside the gene matches. This CDR3 is built from 17 residues. Germline loops: CDR1 SEHNR, CDR2 FQNEAQ (reference sequence).

This clone is a singleton in its sample. CDR3 in DNA: TGTGCCAGCAGCTTAGATGTAGCGGGGGAGGACAATGAGCAGTTCTTC. This gives the protein CASSLDVAGEDNEQFF. This chain joins TRBV11-2 and TRBJ2-1; 9 nucleotides match TRBD2. The CDR3 is 16 residues long. V trimming: 0 bases; J trimming: 5 bases; junction bases outside the gene matches: 5. Germline V gene data show CDR1 as SGHAT and CDR2 as FQNNGV. Supplemented by reference TRBV11-2 and TRBJ2-1, the full variable domain reads EAGVAQSPRYKIIEKRQSVAFWCNPISGHATLYWYQQILGQGPKLLIQFQNNGVVDDSQLPKDRFSAERLKGVDSTLKIQPAKLEDSAVYLCASSLDVAGEDNEQFFGPGTRLTVL.

This clone was seen only once. V and J are TRBV13 and TRBJ2-1; the match to TRBD2 covers 12 bases. Trimming took 4 bases from V and 5 from J; bases not matched to a gene: 3. CDR1 and CDR2 from the germline V gene are PRHDT and FYEKMQ (reference sequence). This CDR3 is 15 amino acids long. This CDR3 is CASSYRLAGDNEQFF. DNA for the CDR3: TGTGCCAGCAGCTACCGACTAGCGGGGGACAATGAGCAGTTCTTC.

This clone was recorded only once. The chain joins TRBV5-1 to TRBJ2-3, with 9 bases lining up with TRBD1. Germline lookup yields CDR1 SGHRS and CDR2 YFSETQ. The V segment lost 5 bases and the J segment 4 bases; nucleotides outside the gene matches: 5. This CDR3 spans 14 amino acids. CDR3 region: CASRIDRGADTQYF. CDR3 sequence (DNA): TGCGCCAGCAGAATAGACAGGGGGGCAGATACGCAGTATTTT.

This chain uses TRBV7-3 with TRBJ2-5; D call uncertain. Germline V gives CDR1 SGHTA, CDR2 FQGTGA. Trimming took off 1 base at V and 2 bases at J, with 11 bases between the two ends. CDR3 size: 15 residues. The chain's CDR3 is CASSLISGPQETQYF. The DNA of the CDR3 is TGTGCCAGCAGCTTAATCTCTGGCCCGCAAGAGACCCAGTACTTC.

This chain links TRBV30 with TRBJ2-2; D perhaps matches TRBD1 (5 bases). The CDR3 runs to 13 residues. Germline CDR1 reads GTSNPN; CDR2 reads SVGIG (reference sequence). The CDR3 DNA reads TGTGCTAGCATGGCAGGGTTTCCGGGGGAGCTGTTTTTT. It codes for CASMAGFPGELFF.

This chain joins TRBV18 and TRBJ1-1; D is possibly TRBD1 (5 bases). The CDR3 runs 13 residues. The V gene's germline CDR1 is KGHSH and CDR2 LQKENI. Trimming removed 5 bases from V and 1 base from J, with 8 bases in between. The CDR3 DNA is TGTGCCAGCTCAGGAGGACAGAACACTGAAGCTTTCTTT. Residues: CASSGGQNTEAFF.

DNA for the CDR3: TGTGCCAGTAGTACCTCCCTACTACGCTATGGCTACACCTTC. This codes for CASSTSLLRYGYTF. This chain connects TRBV19 to TRBJ1-2; D remains ambiguous. The CDR3 covers 14 residues. V lost 4 bases and J lost 4, with 13 bases in between. Germline CDR1 and CDR2: LNHDA and SQIVND (reference sequence).

The chain joins TRBV6-2 or TRBV6-3 to TRBJ1-2; no clear D. Trimming removed 5 bases at V and 5 bases at J, with 12 bases between. Germline CDR1 is MNHEY and CDR2 is SVGEGT. This CDR3 is 13 amino acids long. CDR3 sequence: CASSNSNQYGYTF. The CDR3 nucleotides are TGTGCCAGCAGTAACAGCAATCAATATGGCTACACCTTC.

V gene TRBV7-9 combines with J gene TRBJ2-7; 8 nucleotides match TRBD2. The trim removed 3 bases at V and 3 bases at J, leaving 7 bases unmatched. Germline V gene data show CDR1 as SEHNR and CDR2 as FQNEAQ (reference sequence). This CDR3 region has 15 residues. The CDR3 loop reads CASSFSRGLGYEQYF. The DNA for the CDR3 is TGTGCCAGCAGCTTTTCGCGGGGACTAGGCTACGAGCAGTACTTC. Variable domain in full (rest from reference TRBV7-9 and TRBJ2-7): DTGVSQNPRHKITKRGQNVTFRCDPISEHNRLYWYRQTLGQGPEFLTYFQNEAQLEKSRLLSDRFSAERPKGSFSTLEIQRTEQGDSAMYLCASSFSRGLGYEQYFGPGTRLTVT.